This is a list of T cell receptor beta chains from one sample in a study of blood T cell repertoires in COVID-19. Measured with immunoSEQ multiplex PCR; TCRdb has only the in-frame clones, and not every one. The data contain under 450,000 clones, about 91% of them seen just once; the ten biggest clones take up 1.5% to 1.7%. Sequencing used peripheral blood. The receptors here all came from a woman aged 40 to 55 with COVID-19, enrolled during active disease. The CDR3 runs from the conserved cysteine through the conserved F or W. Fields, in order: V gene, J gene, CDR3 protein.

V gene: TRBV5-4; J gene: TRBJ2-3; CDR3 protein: CASSSLAGGTSDTQYF
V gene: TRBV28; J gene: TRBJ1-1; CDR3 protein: CASSFLRWANTEAFF
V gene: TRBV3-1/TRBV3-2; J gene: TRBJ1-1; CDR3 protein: CASSQGGPPNTEAFF
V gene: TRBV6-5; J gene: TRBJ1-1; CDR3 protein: CASSYSNTGGDTEAFF
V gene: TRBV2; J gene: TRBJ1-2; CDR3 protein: CASSGGHSNYGYTF
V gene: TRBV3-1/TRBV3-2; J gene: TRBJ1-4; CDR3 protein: CASSQRTGQGKEKLFF
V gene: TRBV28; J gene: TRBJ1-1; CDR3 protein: CASSFDLGTGSMNTEAFF
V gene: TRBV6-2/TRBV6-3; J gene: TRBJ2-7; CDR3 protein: CASSYYGNQISYEQYF
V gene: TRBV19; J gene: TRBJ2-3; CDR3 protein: CASSMYGTSGAIDTQYF
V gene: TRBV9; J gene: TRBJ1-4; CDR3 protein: CASSGQGGEKLFF
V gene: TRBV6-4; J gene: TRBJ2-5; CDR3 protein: CASSVSVQETQYF
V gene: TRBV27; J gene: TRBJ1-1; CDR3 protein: CASSVSGRTEAFF
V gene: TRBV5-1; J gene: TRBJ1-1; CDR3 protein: CASSWGHQNTEAFF
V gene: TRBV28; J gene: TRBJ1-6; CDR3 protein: CASSGPGQGNSPLHF
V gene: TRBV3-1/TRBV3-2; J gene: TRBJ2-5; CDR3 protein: CASRPQGRETQYF
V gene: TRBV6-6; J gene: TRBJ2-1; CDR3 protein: CASSLAVLSYNEQFF
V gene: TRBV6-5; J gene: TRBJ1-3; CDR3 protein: CASSSGTGGSGNTIYF
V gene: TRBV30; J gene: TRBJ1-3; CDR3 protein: CAWTGRVGVSGNTIYF
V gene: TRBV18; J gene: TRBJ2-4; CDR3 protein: CASSATSGDIQYF
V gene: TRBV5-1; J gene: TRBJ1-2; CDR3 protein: CASSLTQNYGYTF
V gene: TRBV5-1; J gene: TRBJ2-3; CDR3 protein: CASSPGTSVADTQYF
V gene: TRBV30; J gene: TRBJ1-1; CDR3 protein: CASRTGWTEAFF
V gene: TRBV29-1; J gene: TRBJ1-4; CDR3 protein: CSFGTGVGEKLFF
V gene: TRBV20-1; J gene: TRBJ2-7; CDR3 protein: CSASTIGTYPYEQYF
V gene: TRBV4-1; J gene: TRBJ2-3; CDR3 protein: CASSQEGRANTDTQYF
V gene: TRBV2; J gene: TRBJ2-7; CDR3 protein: CASSYDRDTYEQYF
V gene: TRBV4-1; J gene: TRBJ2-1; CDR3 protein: CASSRAEGLAGSGHEQFF
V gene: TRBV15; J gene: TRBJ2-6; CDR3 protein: CATSRTGRGANVLTF
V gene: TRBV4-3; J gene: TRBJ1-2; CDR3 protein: CASSLLEGDSNYGYTF
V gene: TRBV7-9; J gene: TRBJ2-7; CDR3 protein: CASSPTSGSSYEQYF
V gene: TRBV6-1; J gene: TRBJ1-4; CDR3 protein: CASSEDQVYGKLFF
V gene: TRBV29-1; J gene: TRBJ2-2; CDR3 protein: CSVVSGRNGELFF
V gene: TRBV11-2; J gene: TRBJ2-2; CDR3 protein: CASSLVRELFF
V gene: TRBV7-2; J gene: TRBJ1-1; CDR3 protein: CASSSSTMNTEAFF
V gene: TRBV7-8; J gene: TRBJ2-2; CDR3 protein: CASSLGGSSTGELFF
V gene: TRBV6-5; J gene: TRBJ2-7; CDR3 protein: CASSYIRGSYEQYF
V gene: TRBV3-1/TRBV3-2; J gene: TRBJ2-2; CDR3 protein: CAIKIGRKHTGELFF
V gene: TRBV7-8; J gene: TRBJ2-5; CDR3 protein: CASSLESGGTQETQYF
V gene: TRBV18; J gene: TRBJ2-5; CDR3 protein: CASSPMGQRETQYF
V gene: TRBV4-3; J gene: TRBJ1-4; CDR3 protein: CASSQGDITGDEKLFF
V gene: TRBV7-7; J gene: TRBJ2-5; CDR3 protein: CASSPSVPTGGKETQYF
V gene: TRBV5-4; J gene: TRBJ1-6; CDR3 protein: CASSSDSPSPLHF
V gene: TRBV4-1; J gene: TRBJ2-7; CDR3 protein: CASSHAIPSGSPYEQYF
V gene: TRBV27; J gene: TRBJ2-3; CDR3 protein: CASSLLREGTDTQYF
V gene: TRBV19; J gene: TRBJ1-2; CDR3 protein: CASSINDGYTF